This T cell receptor (beta chain) was recorded in a study of blood T cells in healthy people across ages. Looking at the study overall: Template switching caught about one barcoded beta molecule for each two T cells. Study conclusions and caveats: It was not possible, with unsorted PBMCs, to conclusively compare naive and antigen-experienced cells.

This clonotype has more than one count but fewer than ten. Its antigen is not identified. Unmatched junction bases numbered 8, after V lost 0 bases and J lost 4 bases. This CDR3 has 16 amino acids. From germline, CDR1 is SGHRS and CDR2 YFSETQ. Alongside a J-beta primer mix, a sample-barcoded 5' primer served in a second PCR lasting 7 to 11 cycles. The template-switch adaptor, which had 12 random nucleotides, put a tag on each cDNA molecule. MiXCR was run by TCRdb on the 5' RACE reads, yielding one entry per CDR3 protein. The sample contains approximately 1,700,000 distinct CDR3 sequences, about 39% of which appear only once.

Material for sequencing was blood. V is TRBV5-1 and J is TRBJ2-5; 8 bases agree with TRBD1. The receptor was isolated from a human donor in good health. The CDR3 nucleotides read TGCGCCAGCAGCTTGGGTAGGACAGGGATTGGAGAGACCCAGTACTTC. It is translated as CASSLGRTGIGETQYF.